Listed here are 22 T cell receptor beta chains from one sample, sequenced in a study of identical twins. TCRdb reprocessed the 5' RACE reads with MiXCR, giving one entry per CDR3 protein. This sample carries 1.5 million to 2 million distinct CDR3 sequences, about 31% of them seen once, and the ten largest clones take approximately 0.25%. The sequenced material came from cord blood. All receptors derive from a newborn girl in good health.

CDR3 amino acids: CASSLGRDESTDTQYF. Written as DNA, the CDR3 is TGTGCCAGCAGCTTGGGGAGGGATGAGAGCACAGATACGCAGTATTTT. This chain connects TRBV5-5 to TRBJ2-3; tentative D call: TRBD2 (6 bases). Germline CDR1 and CDR2: SGHKS and YYEKEE (reference sequence). The CDR3 extends over 16 amino acids. Trimming took off 0 bases at V and 0 bases at J, with 11 bases between the two ends.

J is TRBJ2-4 and V is TRBV7-9; possible D gene TRBD2, 5 bases. The V gene lost 8 bases and the J gene lost 2 bases, with 13 bases spanning the gap. This CDR3 has 14 residues. Germline lookup yields CDR1 SEHNR and CDR2 FQNEAQ (reference sequence). CDR3 nucleotide sequence: TGTGCCAGCGCGACTATCGGAACCAAAAACATTCAGTACTTC. As protein: CASATIGTKNIQYF.

The V call is TRBV11-2, the J call TRBJ2-7; D may be TRBD1 (6 bases). The CDR3 extends over 14 amino acids. Germline loops: CDR1 SGHAT, CDR2 FQNNGV. Trimming took off 7 bases at V and 5 bases at J, with 18 bases between the two ends. The CDR3, as DNA: TGTGCCAGCACCGCGACAGGCCCTATGGACGAGCAGTACTTC. Residues: CASTATGPMDEQYF.

This clonotype occurred a few times. The chain links TRBV12-3 or TRBV12-4 to TRBJ1-1; a possible D gene is TRBD1 (6 bases). The CDR3 has 13 amino acids. V gave up 7 bases and J gave up 8 bases, with 17 bases separating them. The CDR3 nucleotides read TGTGCCAGCACCCTACCACAGGGAGTAGAAGCTTTCTTT. It encodes CASTLPQGVEAFF.

In its sample, this clonotype was seen a few times. The CDR3 nucleotides read TGCAGCGTTGTGCCAGCCGCTGAAGCTTTCTTT. Translated: CSVVPAAEAFF. V gene TRBV29-1 combines with J gene TRBJ1-1; D remains unclear. V was clipped by 4 bases and J by 6 bases, with 9 bases between them. The CDR3 is 11 amino acids. The germline V gene encodes CDR1 SQVTM and CDR2 ANQGSEA.

The sample holds many counts of this clonotype. The chain combines TRBV7-9 with TRBJ2-7; weak D call: TRBD1 (5 bases). V lost 2 bases to trimming and J lost 5 bases, with 7 bases between them. The CDR3 consists of 12 residues. Germline CDR1 and CDR2: SEHNR and FQNEAQ (reference sequence). In nucleotides, the CDR3 is TGTGCCAGCAGCTTACAGGGAAACGAGCAGTACTTC. Protein: CASSLQGNEQYF.

The V and J genes are TRBV2 and TRBJ1-1; possible D gene TRBD1, 5 bases. The CDR3 covers 16 residues. Per germline, CDR1 SNHLY and CDR2 FYNNEI. V dropped 3 bases and J dropped 0 bases, with 14 bases sitting between them. The CDR3 loop is CASSEKGPPMNTEAFF. The DNA for the CDR3 is TGTGCCAGCAGTGAGAAGGGACCGCCCATGAACACTGAAGCTTTCTTT.

Worth noting for this clonotype: Just one base apart from a much larger clone, this may be a read error. The chain links TRBV2 to TRBJ2-3, with D possibly TRBD2 on 6 matching bases. The germline gives CDR1 SNHLY, CDR2 FYNNEI. Trimming pared 7 bases from V and 5 bases from J, leaving 16 bases between. CDR3 length: 14 residues. Here the CDR3 DNA reads TGTGCCAGCATGGGATGGGGAGGTGGAGATACGCAGTATTTT. This encodes CASMGWGGGDTQYF.

The rearrangement joins TRBV28 to TRBJ1-1, with D tentatively TRBD1 (6 bases). V was pared by 7 bases and J by 5 bases, with 26 bases between. The CDR3 is 17 residues long. The germline V gene encodes CDR1 MDHEN and CDR2 SYDVKM. The CDR3 is CASTPHRDIGWGTEAFF. For the CDR3, the DNA is TGTGCCAGCACCCCTCACCGGGACATTGGTTGGGGAACTGAAGCTTTCTTT. Supplemented by reference TRBV28 and TRBJ1-1, the full variable domain reads DVKVTQSSRYLVKRTGEKVFLECVQDMDHENMFWYRQDPGLGLRLIYFSYDVKMKEKGDIPEGYSVSREKKERFSLILESASTNQTSMYLCASTPHRDIGWGTEAFFGQGTRLTVV.

The chain has TRBV20-1 and TRBJ2-1, with D possibly TRBD2 on 6 matching bases. Germline V gene sequence: CDR1 DFQATT, CDR2 SNEGSKA (reference sequence). Trimming cost V 1 base and J 2 bases, with 9 bases left between them. The CDR3 has 14 residues. The CDR3 DNA reads TGCAGTGCTAGAGCGGGGGACGCCTACAATGAGCAGTTCTTC. It translates to CSARAGDAYNEQFF.

The chain employs TRBV7-2 and TRBJ2-2; perhaps TRBD2 as D (5 bases). The CDR3 is 18 residues long. The germline V and J ends were trimmed by 1 base and 0 bases, with 15 bases remaining between them. Germline CDR1 reads SGHTA; CDR2 reads FQGNSA. The CDR3 DNA sequence: TGTGCCAGCAGCTTAGGACTTATCGCACTAGCGAACACCGGGGAGCTGTTTTTT. This sequence encodes CASSLGLIALANTGELFF. The full variable domain, rest sourced from reference TRBV7-2 and TRBJ2-2, is GAGVSQSPSNKVTEKGKDVELRCDPISGHTALYWYRQSLGQGLEFLIYFQGNSAPDKSGLPSDRFSAERTGGSVSTLTIQRTQQEDSAVYLCASSLGLIALANTGELFFGEGSRLTVL.

This clonotype appeared a few times. The chain uses TRBV20-1 and TRBJ2-1; D remains unclear. This CDR3 has 13 residues. With 5 bases removed from V and 6 bases from J, the gap between germline ends came to 14 bases. In germline, CDR1 is DFQATT, CDR2 SNEGSKA (reference sequence). CDR3 amino acids: CSAWAALPNEQFF. In DNA, the CDR3 is TGCAGTGCTTGGGCTGCACTCCCCAATGAGCAGTTCTTC.

This sequence joins TRBV4-1 and TRBJ1-4; tentatively, D is TRBD1 (6 bases). The CDR3 spans 16 residues. Germline V CDR1 and CDR2: MGHRA, YSYEKL. Trimming stripped 5 bases from V and 5 bases from J, with 18 bases between. For the CDR3, the DNA is TGCGCCAGCAGCGGTAAAGGGGGACCGTTAAATGAAAAACTGTTTTTT. This encodes CASSGKGGPLNEKLFF.

This clonotype was seen ten or more times. CDR3 nucleotides: TGTGCCAGCAGCTTAAAAGCTAGCGCCACCTACGAGCAGTACTTC. Protein: CASSLKASATYEQYF. The chain combines TRBV7-2 with TRBJ2-7; the D gene is possibly TRBD2 (6 bases). This CDR3 contains 15 residues. The V gene lost 2 bases and the J gene lost 2 bases, with 13 bases spanning the gap. Germline V gives CDR1 SGHTA, CDR2 FQGNSA.

The gene calls are TRBV5-1 and TRBJ2-4; the match to TRBD1 covers 7 bases. V lost 1 base and J lost 0; bases outside the gene matches: 4. Germline-derived CDR1 and CDR2 are SGHRS and YFSETQ. The CDR3 sequence is 16 residues long. CDR3 in DNA: TGCGCCAGCAGCTTGACAACAGGGGTAGCCAAAAACATTCAGTACTTC. This sequence encodes CASSLTTGVAKNIQYF.

This clonotype was seen only a few times. CDR3 bases: TGTGCCAGCAGCCAAGAAGTCGCCTCCTACGAGCAGTACTTC. Translation: CASSQEVASYEQYF. The chain recombines TRBV3-1 with TRBJ2-7; D gene unclear. The CDR3 extends over 14 amino acids. Trimming left V 0 bases short and J 0 bases short, with 6 bases between. The V gene's germline CDR1 is LGHDT and CDR2 YNNKEL (reference sequence).

This chain joins TRBV20-1 and TRBJ1-3, with D possibly TRBD1 on 6 matching bases. Trimming stripped 5 bases from V and 2 bases from J, with 19 bases between. Germline-derived CDR1 and CDR2 are DFQATT and SNEGSKA (reference sequence). This CDR3 comprises 16 residues. The CDR3 coding sequence is TGCAGTGCTCTCGCCCCTCAGGGGCGAACTGGAAACACCATATATTTT. It yields the protein CSALAPQGRTGNTIYF.

This clonotype has just a few counts. The chain couples TRBV5-6 to TRBJ1-1; D remains unclear. The germline V and J ends were trimmed by 0 bases and 0 bases, with 9 bases remaining between them. CDR1 SGHDT and CDR2 YYEEEE come from the germline V gene. This CDR3 is 15 amino acids long. The CDR3 bases are TGTGCCAGCAGCTTGGCTCGGATAATGAACACTGAAGCTTTCTTT. This sequence encodes CASSLARIMNTEAFF.

This clonotype was counted a few times. Here the CDR3 reads CASSYSLDQPQHF. The CDR3 region has the DNA TGTGCCAGCAGCTACTCACTTGATCAGCCCCAGCATTTT. This chain links TRBV7-2 with TRBJ1-5; D is ambiguous. V lost 4 bases and J 5 bases, leaving 9 bases between the germline ends. The CDR3 sequence is 13 residues long. CDR1 SGHTA and CDR2 FQGNSA come from the germline V gene.

This clonotype was observed a handful of times. The V call is TRBV27, the J call TRBJ2-7, with D unclear. V was cut by 2 bases and J by 2 bases, with 10 bases left in between. The length of the CDR3 is 14 residues. CDR1 is MNHEY and CDR2 is SMNVEV in the germline V gene (reference sequence). CDR3 in amino acids: CASSLVDPTYEQYF. For the CDR3, the DNA is TGTGCCAGCAGTTTAGTGGACCCCACCTACGAGCAGTACTTC.

This clonotype occurred a few times. V usage is TRBV12-3 or TRBV12-4 and J usage is TRBJ2-1; maybe TRBD2 (5 bases). Deletions cut 6 bases from V and 5 bases from J, with 11 bases between. The CDR3 runs to 13 residues. The CDR3 DNA sequence: TGTGCCAGCAGCCGGACTTTCCACAATGAGCAGTTCTTC. It translates to CASSRTFHNEQFF.

The chain carries TRBV20-1 and TRBJ2-3, with D unresolved. Trimming took 5 bases from V and 2 from J, leaving 11 bases between them. The CDR3 covers 13 residues. CDR1 is DFQATT and CDR2 is SNEGSKA in the germline V gene (reference sequence). CDR3 coding DNA: TGCAGTGCTTCACTACCCCTCACAGATACGCAGTATTTT. Translating it yields CSASLPLTDTQYF.